The clone carrying this TCR beta chain occurred once. What it binds is unknown. It was with 60 Vbeta and 13 Jbeta primers that the PCR ran. Sequencing was performed with immunoSEQ multiplex PCR; in TCRdb, only in-frame clones are kept and a portion is missing. This repertoire shows under 130,000 clones, around three quarters found once; its top ten account for approximately 2.8%. The data are from a study of cytomegalovirus exposure and HLA in healthy donors. Findings and caveats of the study: The listing of 150 to 200 TCR beta chains classed them as cytomegalovirus-associated.

J lost 7 bases, V lost 6 bases, and 7 bases had no gene match. The CDR3 loop spans 15 amino acids. Germline CDR1 is SGHAT and CDR2 is FQNNGV. The sequenced sample consisted of PBMCs. The TCR comes from a woman aged 40 to 49 in good health and CMV-seronegative. The genes are TRBV11-2 and TRBJ2-5, with 14 bases identical to TRBD2. The CDR3 DNA follows: TGTGCCAGCAGTCGACTAGCGGGAGGGGGGGGGACCCAGTACTTC. Amino acid sequence: CASSRLAGGGGTQYF.